Following are 28 T cell receptor beta chains from one sample sequenced in a study of a mutant IDH1 vaccine in newly diagnosed glioma. These receptors are not linked to any known antigen. The method was immunoSEQ multiplex PCR; TCRdb's version includes in-frame clones alone and lacks a portion of them. The data contain tens of thousands of clones, 60% to 75% of them singletons. The time point: week 35, safety follow-up. A single vaccine dose contained 300 ug of mutant IDH1 20-mer peptide, and topical imiquimod was used with it. This specimen was PBMCs, taken from a glioma patient whose treatment included an IDH1 peptide vaccine. The origin of the receptors is a middle-aged man with glioma.

This clone was detected a few times. The rearrangement links TRBV30 to TRBJ1-1; D not resolved. Germline loops: CDR1 GTSNPN, CDR2 SVGIG (reference sequence). With 4 bases removed from V and 0 bases from J, the gap between germline ends came to 9 bases. This CDR3 is 13 amino acids long. DNA for the CDR3: TGTGCCTGGAAGGGAACGGTGAACACTGAAGCTTTCTTT. The encoded protein is CAWKGTVNTEAFF.

V and J are TRBV6-1 and TRBJ1-2; no definite D call. Trimming cost V 4 bases and J 8 bases, with 23 bases left between them. CDR3 size: 16 residues. Germline CDR1 is MNHNS and CDR2 is SASEGT. The CDR3, as DNA: TGTGCCAGCAGTGCCCCTTTCCAGGCTGGGCGGGAGGGCTACACCTTC. Its translation is CASSAPFQAGREGYTF.

The chain is built from TRBV4-1 and TRBJ2-2; D may be TRBD1 (6 bases). The V end lost 6 bases, the J end lost 2 bases, and 13 bases lay between the germline ends. Germline CDR1 reads MGHRA; CDR2 reads YSYEKL. This CDR3 is built from 15 residues. CDR3 amino acids: CASSSQGFNTGELFF. For the CDR3, the DNA is TGCGCCAGCAGTAGTCAGGGGTTTAACACCGGGGAGCTGTTTTTT.

This chain connects TRBV5-6 to TRBJ1-6, with a possible D match to TRBD1 (5 bases). This CDR3 has 13 amino acids. Trimming took off 0 bases at V and 10 bases at J, with 8 bases between the two ends. Germline CDR1 reads SGHDT; CDR2 reads YYEEEE. CDR3 bases: TGTGCCAGCAGCTTGGGGGGGAACTCACCCCTCCACTTT. It encodes CASSLGGNSPLHF.

The chain employs TRBV5-1 and TRBJ2-7, with TRBD1 matching over 10 bases. Trimming took 6 bases from V and 5 from J; bases not matched to a gene: 8. This CDR3 is 14 amino acids long. Germline-derived CDR1 and CDR2 are SGHRS and YFSETQ. The CDR3 nucleotides are TGCGCCAGCACTGGGACAGGGGCTTATGACGAGCAGTACTTC. It yields the protein CASTGTGAYDEQYF.

This clone showed up just a few times. The rearrangement uses TRBV19 and TRBJ1-1; no definite D call. Between the trimmed V and J ends, which lost 6 bases and 0 bases, there was a span of 11 bases. This CDR3 contains 14 residues. The V gene's germline CDR1 is LNHDA and CDR2 SQIVND (reference sequence). This CDR3 reads CASRGRAMNTEAFF. The CDR3 nucleotides read TGTGCCAGTAGAGGGAGAGCTATGAACACTGAAGCTTTCTTT.

The chain is built from TRBV5-4 and TRBJ2-5; perhaps D is TRBD1 or TRBD2 (5 bases each). The CDR3 runs 15 residues. V lost 3 bases to trimming and J lost 1 base, with 13 bases between them. CDR1 and CDR2 (germline): SGHNT, YYREEE (reference sequence). The CDR3 coding sequence is TGTGCCAGCAGCTCTGCCCGAGGGGCCCAAGAGACCCAGTACTTC. This gives the protein CASSSARGAQETQYF. Variable domain in full (rest from reference TRBV5-4 and TRBJ2-5): ETGVTQSPTHLIKTRGQQVTLRCSSQSGHNTVSWYQQALGQGPQFIFQYYREEENGRGNFPPRFSGLQFPNYSSELNVNALELDDSALYLCASSSARGAQETQYFGPGTRLLVL.

In nucleotides, the CDR3 is TGTGCCAGCCTTTGGACTCTTGAATATGAGCAGTTCTTC. This gives the protein CASLWTLEYEQFF. This chain links TRBV2 with TRBJ2-1, with a tentative D call TRBD2 (5 bases). V shed 8 bases and J shed 8 bases, with 16 bases lying between them. The CDR3 spans 13 residues. Per the germline V gene, CDR1 is SNHLY and CDR2 is FYNNEI.

The CDR3 DNA reads TGTGCCAGCAGTTCCATGGGGGGGGATACGCAGTATTTT. The encoded protein is CASSSMGGDTQYF. J is TRBJ2-3 and V is TRBV27; TRBD2 aligns across 7 bases. CDR3 size: 13 residues. CDR1 is MNHEY and CDR2 is SMNVEV in the germline V gene (reference sequence). V lost 4 bases to trimming and J lost 6 bases; unmatched junction nucleotides: 4.

Notes on this clone: With a far larger clone one base away, a read error is the likely cause. This chain connects TRBV5-5 to TRBJ2-2, with no clear D. Germline CDR1 reads SGHKS; CDR2 reads YYEKEE (reference sequence). The CDR3 has 13 residues. V dropped 2 bases and J dropped 1 base, with 3 bases sitting between them. The CDR3 reads CASSFGNTGELFF. As DNA, the CDR3 is TGTGCCAGCAGCTTTGGGAACACCGGGGAGCTGTTTTTT.

Details on this clone: This sequence may be a read error, since a much larger clone differs from it by one base. The chain couples TRBV6-5 to TRBJ1-2; 7 bases are a match to TRBD1. With V trimmed by 6 bases and J by 2 bases, 3 bases remained unmatched. The CDR3 contains 13 residues. The V gene's germline CDR1 is MNHEY and CDR2 SVGAGI. Written as DNA, the CDR3 is TGTGCCAGCAGCCAGACAGGGAACTATGGCTACACCTTC. Its protein product is CASSQTGNYGYTF.

As concerns this clone: The identical CDR3 is also encoded by other nucleotide sequences in the sample. The chain joins TRBV29-1 to TRBJ1-2; 7 nucleotides match TRBD1. V lost 6 bases to trimming and J lost 4 bases; unmatched junction nucleotides: 2. CDR3 length equals 11 residues. Germline CDR1 reads SQVTM; CDR2 reads ANQGSEA. CDR3 amino acids: CSVRQGYGYTF. As DNA, the CDR3 is TGCAGCGTCCGACAGGGCTATGGCTACACCTTC.

V gene TRBV27 combines with J gene TRBJ1-2; weak D call: TRBD1 (5 bases). The CDR3 totals 15 residues. Trimming stripped 5 bases from V and 8 bases from J, with 21 bases between. Germline CDR1 is MNHEY and CDR2 is SMNVEV (reference sequence). This CDR3 is CASSPLGGRANGYTF. The DNA of the CDR3 is TGTGCCAGCAGTCCCTTAGGAGGCAGGGCGAACGGCTACACCTTC.

On this clone: This may come from a read error, since a much larger clone is one base off. The same CDR3 can be traced to other DNA sequences in this sample. This rearrangement joins TRBV2 to TRBJ2-5; 13 bases are shared with TRBD2. Germline V gives CDR1 SNHLY, CDR2 FYNNEI. V was pared by 6 bases and J by 2 bases, with 3 bases of the junction left unmatched. The CDR3 is 15 residues long. Written as DNA, the CDR3 is TGTGCCAGCAGAGGGACTAGCGGGGCTCAAGAGACCCAGTACTTC. Translating gives CASRGTSGAQETQYF.

This clone was seen just once. V gene TRBV20-1 combines with J gene TRBJ1-3; D is uncertain. CDR3 length: 11 amino acids. Germline assignment: CDR1 DFQATT and CDR2 SNEGSKA (reference sequence). The V end lost 6 bases, the J end lost 4 bases, and 7 bases lay between the germline ends. CDR3 loop: CSAPLGNTIYF. CDR3 DNA sequence: TGCAGTGCCCCGCTGGGAAACACCATATATTTT.

In nucleotides, the CDR3 is TGCGCCAGCAGCTTTCAGGGTATGCAAGAGACCCAGTACTTC. As protein: CASSFQGMQETQYF. V is TRBV5-1 and J is TRBJ2-5; D perhaps matches TRBD1 (5 bases). Germline assignment: CDR1 SGHRS and CDR2 YFSETQ. Trimming removed 2 bases at V and 2 bases at J, with 10 bases between. The CDR3 runs to 14 residues.

In its sample, this clone was seen a few times. The J gene is TRBJ1-2, the V gene TRBV5-1; TRBD1 is a possible D gene (5 bases). The CDR3 totals 13 residues. Germline assignment: CDR1 SGHRS and CDR2 YFSETQ. Trimming took off 3 bases at V and 6 bases at J, with 12 bases between the two ends. CDR3 DNA: TGCGCCAGCAGCTCGGGGGGACGGAATGGCTACACCTTC. This encodes CASSSGGRNGYTF.

The chain has TRBV2 and TRBJ1-1; D is perhaps TRBD1 (6 bases). This CDR3 has 12 residues. Germline CDR1 SNHLY, CDR2 FYNNEI. Trimming took off 10 bases at V and 11 bases at J, with 20 bases between the two ends. The CDR3 nucleotides read TGTGCCACGATCGCCGAAGATGGGGGCGCTTTCTTT. The encoded protein is CATIAEDGGAFF. Variable domain in full (rest from reference TRBV2 and TRBJ1-1): EPEVTQTPSHQVTQMGQEVILRCVPISNHLYFYWYRQILGQKVEFLVSFYNNEISEKSEIFDDQFSVERPDGSNFTLKIRSTKLEDSAMYFCATIAEDGGAFFGQGTRLTVV.

This chain links TRBV9 with TRBJ2-3; 9 nucleotides match TRBD1. CDR1 and CDR2 (germline): SGDLS, YYNGEE. V was clipped by 0 bases and J by 3 bases; unmatched bases: 8. CDR3 length equals 17 residues. In nucleotides, the CDR3 is TGTGCCAGCAGCGTAGCAACAACAGGGGGCCGGACAGATACGCAGTATTTT. It specifies CASSVATTGGRTDTQYF.

This chain uses TRBV9 with TRBJ1-2; TRBD1 aligns across 10 bases. This CDR3 spans 17 amino acids. Germline V gene sequence: CDR1 SGDLS, CDR2 YYNGEE. The ends lost 1 base at V and 8 bases at J; junction bases unmatched: 14. The CDR3 DNA follows: TGTGCCAGCAGCGTATCCTCCGGGACAGGGGTCCCTGGAGGCTACACCTTC. Encoded protein: CASSVSSGTGVPGGYTF.

The rearrangement joins TRBV7-9 to TRBJ2-1; perhaps TRBD1 as D (6 bases). Germline V CDR1 and CDR2: SEHNR, FQNEAQ (reference sequence). V gave up 5 bases and J gave up 7 bases, with 18 bases separating them. CDR3 length equals 15 residues. CDR3 protein: CASSTLQGLTNEQFF. The CDR3 region has the DNA TGTGCCAGCAGCACCCTACAGGGCCTAACGAATGAGCAGTTCTTC.

The chain joins TRBV4-3 to TRBJ2-3, with 8 bases matching TRBD1. CDR1 is LGHNA, CDR2 YSLEER, per germline. The CDR3 sequence is 17 residues long. V trimming: 2 bases; J trimming: 4 bases; junction bases outside the gene matches: 11. In nucleotides, the CDR3 is TGCGCCAGCAGCCAATCGGACCGGGACAGGAGCGCAGATACGCAGTATTTT. Its protein is CASSQSDRDRSADTQYF.

The genes are TRBV5-6 and TRBJ2-2; D might be TRBD1 (5 bases). Trimming shortened V by 2 bases and J by 1 base, and 9 bases separated the two germline ends. The CDR3 spans 15 residues. The germline V gene has CDR1 SGHDT and CDR2 YYEEEE. CDR3 loop: CASSLRTLNTGELFF. The CDR3 DNA follows: TGTGCCAGCAGCTTAAGGACACTGAACACCGGGGAGCTGTTTTTT.

The J gene is TRBJ1-3, the V gene TRBV4-2; 9 bases line up with TRBD1. From germline, CDR1 is LGHNA and CDR2 YNFKEQ. V shed 3 bases, J shed 5 bases, and the junction held 5 bases outside the gene matches. The CDR3 extends over 15 amino acids. The CDR3 loop is CASSQEGQGRNTIYF. Written as DNA, the CDR3 is TGTGCCAGCAGCCAGGAGGGACAGGGAAGAAACACCATATATTTT.

The chain recombines TRBV19 with TRBJ1-5; D is unresolved. Germline V gene data show CDR1 as LNHDA and CDR2 as SQIVND (reference sequence). Trimming took off 3 bases at V and 7 bases at J, with 16 bases between the two ends. This CDR3 has 15 amino acids. The CDR3 DNA sequence: TGTGCCAGTAGTATCTCCGATTTTGGAATGCAGCCCCAGCATTTT. Its translation is CASSISDFGMQPQHF.

This sequence joins TRBV9 and TRBJ2-1; 10 bases fit TRBD1. CDR1 SGDLS and CDR2 YYNGEE come from the germline V gene. The CDR3 extends over 14 amino acids. The junction had 6 bases not matched to a gene; V was cut back by 2 bases and J by 10 bases. CDR3 residues: CASSVGQGQREQFF. The CDR3 DNA follows: TGTGCCAGCAGCGTGGGACAGGGGCAGAGGGAGCAGTTCTTC.

The J gene is TRBJ2-7, the V gene TRBV27, with 8 bases lining up with TRBD2. Trimming removed 6 bases from V and 3 bases from J; junction bases left unmatched: 7. There are 14 residues in the CDR3. Germline CDR1 reads MNHEY; CDR2 reads SMNVEV (reference sequence). CDR3 region: CASRAGDVVYEQYF. The CDR3 DNA follows: TGTGCCAGCAGAGCGGGGGACGTAGTCTACGAGCAGTACTTC.

This chain uses TRBV5-1 with TRBJ2-1; D remains ambiguous. Trimming removed 0 bases at V and 6 bases at J, with 10 bases between. Germline-derived CDR1 and CDR2 are SGHRS and YFSETQ. This CDR3 region has 14 residues. CDR3 in amino acids: CASSLVAQRNEQFF. CDR3 DNA sequence: TGCGCCAGCAGCTTGGTTGCCCAGCGCAATGAGCAGTTCTTC.